This T cell receptor beta chain derives from a study of sequential checkpoint blockade in melanoma. Turning to the study itself: First-line arms were nivolumab then ipilimumab, or the reverse, randomized 1:1.

Produced via immunoSEQ multiplex PCR; TCRdb's table is partial and in-frame only. The table has over 10,000 clones, 74% seen once. The ends lost 2 bases at V and 8 bases at J; junction bases unmatched: 7. This CDR3 contains 15 residues. The germline CDR1 and CDR2 sequences are SGDLS and YYNGEE. Treatment denoted: randomized to nivolumab then ipilimumab (arm A) or the reverse (arm B). The rearrangement joins TRBV9 to TRBJ2-1, with 10 bases fitting TRBD2. This TCR was sampled from a human donor with melanoma. Sequencing was performed on CD8+ T cells sorted from blood (inferred from file names), taken from a patient given nivolumab and ipilimumab in sequence. CDR3 nucleotide sequence: TGTGCCAGCAGCGTTAGCGGGGGGCCGGGGCATGAGCAGTTCTTC. Translation gives CASSVSGGPGHEQFF.